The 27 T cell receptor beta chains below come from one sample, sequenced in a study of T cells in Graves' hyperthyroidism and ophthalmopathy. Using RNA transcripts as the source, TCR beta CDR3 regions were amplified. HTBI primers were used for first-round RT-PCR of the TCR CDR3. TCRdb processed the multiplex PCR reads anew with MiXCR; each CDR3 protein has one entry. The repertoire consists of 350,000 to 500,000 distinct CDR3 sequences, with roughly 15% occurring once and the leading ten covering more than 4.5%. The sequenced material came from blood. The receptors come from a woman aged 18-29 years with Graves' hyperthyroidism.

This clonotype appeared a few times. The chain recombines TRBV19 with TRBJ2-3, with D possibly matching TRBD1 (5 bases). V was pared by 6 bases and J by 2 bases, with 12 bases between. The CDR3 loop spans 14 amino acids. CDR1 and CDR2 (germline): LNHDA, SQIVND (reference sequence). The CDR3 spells CASSDSATTDTQYF. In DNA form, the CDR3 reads TGTGCCAGTAGCGACAGCGCGACCACAGATACGCAGTATTTT.

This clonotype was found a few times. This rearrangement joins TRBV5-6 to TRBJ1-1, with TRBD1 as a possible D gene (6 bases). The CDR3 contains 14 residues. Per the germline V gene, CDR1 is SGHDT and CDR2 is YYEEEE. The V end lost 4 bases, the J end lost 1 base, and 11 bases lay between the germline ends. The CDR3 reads CASSEGHGNTEAFF. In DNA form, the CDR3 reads TGTGCCAGCAGCGAGGGACACGGGAACACTGAAGCTTTCTTT.

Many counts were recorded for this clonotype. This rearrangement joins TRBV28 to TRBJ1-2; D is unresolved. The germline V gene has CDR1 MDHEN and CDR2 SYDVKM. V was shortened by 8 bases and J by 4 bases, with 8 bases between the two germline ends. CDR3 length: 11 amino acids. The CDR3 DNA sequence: TGTGCCAGCGGGGAGGGCTATGGCTACACCTTC. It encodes CASGEGYGYTF.

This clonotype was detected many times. The CDR3 sequence: CAWSVLSEAFF. Written as DNA, the CDR3 is TGTGCCTGGAGTGTACTTTCTGAAGCTTTCTTT. The J gene is TRBJ1-1, the V gene TRBV30; D is undetermined. Trimming left V 0 bases short and J 6 bases short, with 5 bases between. Germline lookup yields CDR1 GTSNPN and CDR2 SVGIG (reference sequence). The CDR3 runs 11 residues.

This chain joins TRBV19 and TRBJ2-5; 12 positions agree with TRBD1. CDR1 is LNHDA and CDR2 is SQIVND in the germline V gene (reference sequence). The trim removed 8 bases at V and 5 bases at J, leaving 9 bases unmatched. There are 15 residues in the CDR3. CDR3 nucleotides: TGTGCCAGTGCTCTGGGACAGGGGGCATTTGAGACCCAGTACTTC. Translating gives CASALGQGAFETQYF.

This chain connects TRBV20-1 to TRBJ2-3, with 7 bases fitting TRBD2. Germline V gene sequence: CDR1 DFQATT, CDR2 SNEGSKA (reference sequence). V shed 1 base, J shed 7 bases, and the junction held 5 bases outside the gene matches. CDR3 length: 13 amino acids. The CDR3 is CSARVLAENTQYF. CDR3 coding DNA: TGCAGTGCTAGAGTGCTAGCGGAAAATACGCAGTATTTT.

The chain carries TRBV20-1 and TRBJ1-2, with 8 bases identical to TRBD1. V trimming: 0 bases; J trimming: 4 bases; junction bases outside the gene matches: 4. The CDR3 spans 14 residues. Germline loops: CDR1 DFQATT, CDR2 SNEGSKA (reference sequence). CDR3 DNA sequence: TGCAGTGCTAGAGAGGGGACAGGAATCTATGGCTACACCTTC. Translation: CSAREGTGIYGYTF.

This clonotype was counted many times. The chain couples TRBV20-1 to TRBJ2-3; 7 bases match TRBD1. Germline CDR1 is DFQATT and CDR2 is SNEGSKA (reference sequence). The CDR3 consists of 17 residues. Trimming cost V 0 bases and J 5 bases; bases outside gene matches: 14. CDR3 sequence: CSARDLIGRGLGDTQYF. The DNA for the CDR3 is TGCAGTGCTAGAGATTTGATTGGAAGGGGGCTGGGAGATACGCAGTATTTT.

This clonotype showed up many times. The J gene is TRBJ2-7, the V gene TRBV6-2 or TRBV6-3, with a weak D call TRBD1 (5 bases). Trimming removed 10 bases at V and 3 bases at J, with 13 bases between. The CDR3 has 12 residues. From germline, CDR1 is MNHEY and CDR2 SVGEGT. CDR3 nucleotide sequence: TGTGCCACGTGCAGGGAAGTCTACGAGCAGTACTTC. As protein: CATCREVYEQYF.

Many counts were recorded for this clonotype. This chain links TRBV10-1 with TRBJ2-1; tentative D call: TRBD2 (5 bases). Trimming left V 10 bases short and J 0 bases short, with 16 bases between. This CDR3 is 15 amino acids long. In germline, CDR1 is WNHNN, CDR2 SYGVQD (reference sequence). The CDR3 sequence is CATSRAGSSYNEQFF. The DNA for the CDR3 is TGCGCCACTAGTCGGGCGGGCAGCTCCTACAATGAGCAGTTCTTC.

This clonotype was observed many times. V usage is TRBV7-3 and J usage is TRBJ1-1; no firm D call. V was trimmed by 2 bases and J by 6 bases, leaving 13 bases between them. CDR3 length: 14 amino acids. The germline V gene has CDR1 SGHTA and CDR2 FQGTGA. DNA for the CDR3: TGTGCCAGCAGCTTATCGGCCAGGTCCCCTGAAGCTTTCTTT. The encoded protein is CASSLSARSPEAFF.

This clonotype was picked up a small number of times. The DNA for the CDR3 is TGTGCCAGCAGTGACAGGGCCGTCAATCAGCCCCAGCATTTT. It codes for CASSDRAVNQPQHF. The chain recombines TRBV28 with TRBJ1-5, with 7 bases fitting TRBD1. Germline V gives CDR1 MDHEN, CDR2 SYDVKM. This CDR3 has 14 amino acids. Germline trimming cut 5 bases from V and 3 bases from J; bases unmatched to any gene: 4.

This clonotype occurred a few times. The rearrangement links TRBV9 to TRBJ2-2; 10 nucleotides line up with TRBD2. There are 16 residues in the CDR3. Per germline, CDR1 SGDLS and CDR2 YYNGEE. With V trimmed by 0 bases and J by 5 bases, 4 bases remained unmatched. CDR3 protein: CASSVAPSGGTGELFF. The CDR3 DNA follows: TGTGCCAGCAGCGTAGCTCCTAGCGGGGGTACCGGGGAGCTGTTTTTT.

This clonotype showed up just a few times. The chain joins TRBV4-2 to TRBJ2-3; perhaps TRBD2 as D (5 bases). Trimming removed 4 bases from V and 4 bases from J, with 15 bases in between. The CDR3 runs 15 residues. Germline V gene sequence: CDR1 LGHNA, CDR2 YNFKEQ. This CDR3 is CASSPEGRRADTQYF. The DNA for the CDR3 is TGTGCCAGCAGCCCAGAGGGCCGGCGCGCAGATACGCAGTATTTT.

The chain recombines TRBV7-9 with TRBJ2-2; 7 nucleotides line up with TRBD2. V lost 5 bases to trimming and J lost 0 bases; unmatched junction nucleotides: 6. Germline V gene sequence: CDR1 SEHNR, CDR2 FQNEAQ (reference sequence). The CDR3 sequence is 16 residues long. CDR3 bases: TGTGCCAGCAGCCGTCCAGCGGGAACGAACACCGGGGAGCTGTTTTTT. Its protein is CASSRPAGTNTGELFF.

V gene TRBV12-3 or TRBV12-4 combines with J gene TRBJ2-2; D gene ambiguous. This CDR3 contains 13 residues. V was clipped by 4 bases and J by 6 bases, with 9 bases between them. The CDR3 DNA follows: TGTGCCAGCAGTTCGGGCTTTGCCGGGGAGCTGTTTTTT. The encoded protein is CASSSGFAGELFF.

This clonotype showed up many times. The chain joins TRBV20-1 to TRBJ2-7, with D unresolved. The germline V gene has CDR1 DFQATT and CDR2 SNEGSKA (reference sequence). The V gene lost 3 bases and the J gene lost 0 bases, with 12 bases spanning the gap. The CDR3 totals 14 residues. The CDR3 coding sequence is TGCAGTGCTAGTATCGCCAGGAGCTCCTACGAGCAGTACTTC. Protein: CSASIARSSYEQYF.

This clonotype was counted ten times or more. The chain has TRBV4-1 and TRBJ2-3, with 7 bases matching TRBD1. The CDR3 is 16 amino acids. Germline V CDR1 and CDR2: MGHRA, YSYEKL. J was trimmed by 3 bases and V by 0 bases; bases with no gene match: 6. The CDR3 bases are TGCGCCAGCAGCCAAGATCCGGGACAGCTAACAGATACGCAGTATTTT. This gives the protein CASSQDPGQLTDTQYF.

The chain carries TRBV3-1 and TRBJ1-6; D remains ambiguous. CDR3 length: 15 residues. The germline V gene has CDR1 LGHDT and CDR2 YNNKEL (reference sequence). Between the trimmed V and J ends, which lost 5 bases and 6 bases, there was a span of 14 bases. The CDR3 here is CASSSEPVSNSPLHF. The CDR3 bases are TGTGCCAGCAGCTCGGAGCCCGTTTCTAATTCACCCCTCCACTTT.

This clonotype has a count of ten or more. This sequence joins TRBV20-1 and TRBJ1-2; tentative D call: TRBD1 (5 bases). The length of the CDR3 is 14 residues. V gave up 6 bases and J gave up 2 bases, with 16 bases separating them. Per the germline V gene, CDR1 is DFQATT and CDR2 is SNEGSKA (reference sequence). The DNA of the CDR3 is TGCAGTGCCAGCGGGGGGAAATGGAACTATGGCTACACCTTC. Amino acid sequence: CSASGGKWNYGYTF.

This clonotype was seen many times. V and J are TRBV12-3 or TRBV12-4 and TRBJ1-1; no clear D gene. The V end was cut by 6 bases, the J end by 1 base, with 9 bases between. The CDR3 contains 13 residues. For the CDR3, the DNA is TGTGCCAGCAGCCCCACACCGAACACTGAAGCTTTCTTT. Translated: CASSPTPNTEAFF.

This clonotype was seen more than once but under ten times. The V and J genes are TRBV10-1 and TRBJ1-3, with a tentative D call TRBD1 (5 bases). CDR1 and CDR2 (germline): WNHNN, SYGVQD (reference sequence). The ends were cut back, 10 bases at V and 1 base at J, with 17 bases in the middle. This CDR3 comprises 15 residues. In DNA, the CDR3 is TGCGCCATCGGTATCAGGGTAGGATCTGGAAACACCATATATTTT. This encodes CAIGIRVGSGNTIYF.

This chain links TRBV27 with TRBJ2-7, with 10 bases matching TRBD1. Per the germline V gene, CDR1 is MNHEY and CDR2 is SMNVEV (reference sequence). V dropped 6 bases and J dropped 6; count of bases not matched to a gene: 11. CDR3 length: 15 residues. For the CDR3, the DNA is TGTGCCAGCAGACCCGGACAGGGGGGAGGTTTCGAGCAGTACTTC. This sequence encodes CASRPGQGGGFEQYF.

CDR3 sequence reads: CASSSDWGAEKLFF. In DNA form, the CDR3 reads TGCGCCAGCAGCTCAGATTGGGGGGCTGAAAAACTGTTTTTT. V and J are TRBV5-1 and TRBJ1-4; D might be TRBD1 (6 bases). Trimming removed 3 bases at V and 7 bases at J, with 13 bases between. This CDR3 is built from 14 residues. The V gene's germline CDR1 is SGHRS and CDR2 YFSETQ.

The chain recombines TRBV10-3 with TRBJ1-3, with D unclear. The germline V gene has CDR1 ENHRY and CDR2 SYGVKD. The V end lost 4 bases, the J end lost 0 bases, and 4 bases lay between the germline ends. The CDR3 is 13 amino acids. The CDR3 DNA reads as TGTGCCATCAGTGCAAGCTCTGGAAACACCATATATTTT. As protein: CAISASSGNTIYF.

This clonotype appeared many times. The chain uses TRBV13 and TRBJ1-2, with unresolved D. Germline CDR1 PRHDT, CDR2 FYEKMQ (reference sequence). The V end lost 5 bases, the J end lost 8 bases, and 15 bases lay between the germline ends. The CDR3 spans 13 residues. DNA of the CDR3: TGTGCCAGCAGCCCAGGTCGAGGTGGCGGCTACACCTTC. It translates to CASSPGRGGGYTF.

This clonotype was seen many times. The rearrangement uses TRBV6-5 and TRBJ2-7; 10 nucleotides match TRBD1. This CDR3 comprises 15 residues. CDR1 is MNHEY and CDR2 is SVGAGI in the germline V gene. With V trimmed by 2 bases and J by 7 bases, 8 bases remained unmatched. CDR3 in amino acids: CASSYGTGVIGEQYF. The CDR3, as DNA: TGTGCCAGCAGTTACGGGACAGGGGTTATAGGTGAGCAGTACTTC.